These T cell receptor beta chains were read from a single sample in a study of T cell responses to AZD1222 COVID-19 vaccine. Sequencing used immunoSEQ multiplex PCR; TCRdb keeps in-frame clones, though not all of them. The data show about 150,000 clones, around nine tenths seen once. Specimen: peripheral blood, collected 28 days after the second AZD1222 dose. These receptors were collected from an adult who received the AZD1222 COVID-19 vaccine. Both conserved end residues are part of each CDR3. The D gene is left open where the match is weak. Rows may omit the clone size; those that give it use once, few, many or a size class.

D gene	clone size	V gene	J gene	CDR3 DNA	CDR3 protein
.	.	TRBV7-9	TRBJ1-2	TGTGCCAGCAGCTTAGGACAGGTCTATGGCTACACCTTC	CASSLGQVYGYTF
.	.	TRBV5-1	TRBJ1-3	TGCGCCAGCAGCTTGGAACCCGGTCAGGGAGGAAACACCATATATTTT	CASSLEPGQGGNTIYF
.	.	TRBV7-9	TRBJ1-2	TGTGCCAGCAGCTTAGGCGCAGGGCTCCTCTTGCTTCGGGATGGCTACACCTTC	CASSLGAGLLLLRDGYTF
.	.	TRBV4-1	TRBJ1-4	TGCGCCAGCAGCCAAGACTCAGGGGATGAAAAACTGTTTTTT	CASSQDSGDEKLFF
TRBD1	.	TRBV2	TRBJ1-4	TGTGCCAGCAGTCCGGACAGGAGTAATGAAAAACTGTTTTTT	CASSPDRSNEKLFF
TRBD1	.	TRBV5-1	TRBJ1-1	TGCGCCAGCAGCTTCTCGGACAGGGGACGTGTGGCTTTCTTT	CASSFSDRGRVAFF
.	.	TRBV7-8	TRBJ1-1	TGTGCCAGCAGCTTAGCGGGCAGCGCTGAAGCTTTCTTT	CASSLAGSAEAFF
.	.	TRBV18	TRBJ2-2	TGTGCCAGCTCACCATGGGTGAATAATCCTACTACGACCGGGGAGCTGTTTTTT	CASSPWVNNPTTTGELFF
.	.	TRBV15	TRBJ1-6	TGTGCCACCAGAGAACTGAGACAGCCCAATTCACCCCTCCACTTT	CATRELRQPNSPLHF
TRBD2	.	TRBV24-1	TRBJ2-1	TGTGCCACCAGTGAACCGGGACTAGCGGGAGTAGTCGACAATGAGCAGTTCTTC	CATSEPGLAGVVDNEQFF
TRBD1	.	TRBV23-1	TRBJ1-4	TGCGCCAGCAGTATTCCGGGACAGGGTTTTCGCACTAATGAAAAACTGTTTTTT	CASSIPGQGFRTNEKLFF
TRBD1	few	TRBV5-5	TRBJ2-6	TGTGCCAGCAGCTCACAGGGGAATCTTGGTGGCAACGTCCTGACTTTC	CASSSQGNLGGNVLTF
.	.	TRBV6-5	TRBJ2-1	TGTGCCAGCAGTTACTCGACACTCCTCAATGAGCAGTTCTTC	CASSYSTLLNEQFF
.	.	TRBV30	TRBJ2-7	TGTGCCTGGACCAGGAAGGCCGCCCACGAGCAGTACTTC	CAWTRKAAHEQYF
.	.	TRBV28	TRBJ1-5	TGTGCCAGCAGCTCACCGCCGGGGTCCCAGCATTTT	CASSSPPGSQHF
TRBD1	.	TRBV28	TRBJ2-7	TGTGCCAGCAGACCGACAGGGCGAGGTTACGAGCAGTACTTC	CASRPTGRGYEQYF
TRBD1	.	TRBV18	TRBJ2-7	TGTGCCAGCTCACCAAGGGACAGAGCCTACGAGCAGTACTTC	CASSPRDRAYEQYF
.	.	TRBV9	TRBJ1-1	TGTGCCAGCAGCGTAGTTGGTTTGGGGAGTGAAGCTTTCTTT	CASSVVGLGSEAFF
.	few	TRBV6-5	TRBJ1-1	TGTGCCAGCAGCCTGCCCAGCACTGAAGCTTTCTTT	CASSLPSTEAFF
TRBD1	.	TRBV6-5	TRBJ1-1	TGTGCCAGCACACAGGGGTTGAACACTGAAGCTTTCTTT	CASTQGLNTEAFF
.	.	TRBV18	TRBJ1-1	TGTGCCAGCTCACCGCTCGCGGGGGAAGCTTTCTTT	CASSPLAGEAFF
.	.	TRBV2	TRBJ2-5	TGTGCCAGCAGTGAAGCGCTTCGTCAGCTGGGAGAGACCCAGTACTTC	CASSEALRQLGETQYF
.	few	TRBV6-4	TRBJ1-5	TGTGCCAGCAGTGACTCTCCTCTAAATCAGCCCCAGCATTTT	CASSDSPLNQPQHF
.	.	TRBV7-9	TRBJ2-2	TGTGCCAGCAGCTTAGAGTCACACGGGGAGCTGTTTTTT	CASSLESHGELFF
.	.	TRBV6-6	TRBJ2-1	TGTGCCAGCACGGAGTTTATCTCCGGCTCCTACAATGAGCAGTTCTTC	CASTEFISGSYNEQFF
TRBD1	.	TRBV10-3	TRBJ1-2	TGTGCCATCAGTGAGCGCCCGGGACAGGGGAGGAGGGATGGCTACACCTTC	CAISERPGQGRRDGYTF
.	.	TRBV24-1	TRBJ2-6	TGTGCCACCAGTGGGGGTGGGGCCAACGTCCTGACTTTC	CATSGGGANVLTF
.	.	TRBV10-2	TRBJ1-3	TGCGCCAGCAGACATTCAGCCTCTGGAAACACCATATATTTT	CASRHSASGNTIYF
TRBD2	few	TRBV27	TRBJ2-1	TGTGCCAGCAGTTTATGGGCGAGCGGGGGACTATACAATGAGCAGTTCTTC	CASSLWASGGLYNEQFF
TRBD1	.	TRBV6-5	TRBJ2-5	TGTGCCAGCAGGGGGTACGGGACAGAAGAAGAGACCCAGTACTTC	CASRGYGTEEETQYF
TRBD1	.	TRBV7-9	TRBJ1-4	TGTGCCAGCTCTCAGACAGGGATGGAAGAAAAACTGTTTTTT	CASSQTGMEEKLFF
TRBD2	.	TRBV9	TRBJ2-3	TGTGCCAGCAGCGTAGGCCAACTAGCGGGGGGGATGGGCACAGATACGCAGTATTTT	CASSVGQLAGGMGTDTQYF
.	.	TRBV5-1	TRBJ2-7	TGCGCCAGCAGCTTGGGGACGACTCCAGGGCAGTACTTC	CASSLGTTPGQYF
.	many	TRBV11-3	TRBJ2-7	TGTGCCAGCAGCTTAGGCGGGAAGAACTACGAGCAGTACTTC	CASSLGGKNYEQYF
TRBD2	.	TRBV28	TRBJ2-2	TGTGCCAGCAGTTTTAGGCGGGAGGGGGAGCTGTTTTTT	CASSFRREGELFF
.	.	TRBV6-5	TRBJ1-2	TGTGCCAGCCAGACAGAAATATACCTCTATGGCTACACCTTC	CASQTEIYLYGYTF
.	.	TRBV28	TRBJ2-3	TGTGCCAGCAGTTTAGTCACAGATACGCAGTATTTT	CASSLVTDTQYF
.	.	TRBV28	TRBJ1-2	TGTGCCAGCAGTTTACATCAGGCCCCTTCGAGTGGCTACACCTTC	CASSLHQAPSSGYTF
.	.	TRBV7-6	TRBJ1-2	TGTGCCAGCAGCTTAGCGGGGGGCGTTAATGGCTACACCTTC	CASSLAGGVNGYTF
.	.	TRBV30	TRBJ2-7	TGTGCCTGGAGCGAACTCGTCAGGACCCGGGGGTTCTACGAGCAGTACTTC	CAWSELVRTRGFYEQYF
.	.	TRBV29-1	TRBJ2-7	TGCAGCGTTGAATTAGGACTCGAGCAGTACTTC	CSVELGLEQYF
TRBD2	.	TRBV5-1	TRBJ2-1	TGCGCCAGCAGCTTGGAGGGAGGGTTGAATGAGCAGTTCTTC	CASSLEGGLNEQFF
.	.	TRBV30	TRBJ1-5	TGTGCCTGGAGGGCTACAGGGAGCAATCAGCCCCAGCATTTT	CAWRATGSNQPQHF
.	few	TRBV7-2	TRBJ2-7	TGTGCCAGCAGCTTATTCGCAGGGGCCGAGCAGTACTTC	CASSLFAGAEQYF
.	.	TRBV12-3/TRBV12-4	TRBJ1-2	TGTGCCAGCAGTTTCAGGCAGTATGGCTACACCTTC	CASSFRQYGYTF
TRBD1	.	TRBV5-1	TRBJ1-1	TGCGCCAGCAGCGCCCTGACAGGGGCGAACACTGAAGCTTTCTTT	CASSALTGANTEAFF
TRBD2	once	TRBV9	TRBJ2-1	TGTGCCAGCAGCGTCCGCCCAGGGACTAGCGGGATTTACAATGAGCAGTTCTTC	CASSVRPGTSGIYNEQFF
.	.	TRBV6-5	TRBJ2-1	TGTGCCAGCAGCCCCGGTCAGTACAATGAGCAGTTCTTC	CASSPGQYNEQFF
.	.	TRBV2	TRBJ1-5	TGTGCCAGCAGTGAAGGCCAGTTAAATCAGCCCCAGCATTTT	CASSEGQLNQPQHF
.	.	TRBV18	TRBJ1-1	TGTGCCAGCTCAGCAACAAGCGCGAACACTGAAGCTTTCTTT	CASSATSANTEAFF
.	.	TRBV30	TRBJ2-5	TGTGCCTGGAGTTTTGCCGGGCTCGAGACCCAGTACTTC	CAWSFAGLETQYF
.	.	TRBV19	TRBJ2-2	TGTGCCAGTAGTGCATTTGGGAGTGGAACCGGGGAGCTGTTTTTT	CASSAFGSGTGELFF
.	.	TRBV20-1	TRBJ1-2	TGCAGTGTGGGAGAGGGTTATGGCTACACCTTC	CSVGEGYGYTF
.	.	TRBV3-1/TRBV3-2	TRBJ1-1	TGTGCCAGTCAACTCAGCAACACTGAAGCTTTCTTT	CASQLSNTEAFF
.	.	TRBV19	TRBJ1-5	TGTGCCAGTAGTACCCCGGGCCAGCCCCAGCATTTT	CASSTPGQPQHF